A selection of T cell receptor beta chains follows, all from one sample in a study of CD8 T cells in ankylosing spondylitis. TCRdb re-analysed the 5' RACE reads in MiXCR, keeping a single row per CDR3 protein. The profile covers roughly 100,000 distinct CDR3 sequences, with almost 8.5% appearing a single time and approximately 9.9% taken by the ten largest. The specimen was blood, either unsorted or a sorted T cell fraction (not recorded which). These receptor sequences come from a male donor with ankylosing spondylitis or in good health (not recorded which). Each CDR3 is given with its conserved first and last residue. The D gene is left open where the match is weak. A clone size is listed for some rows: how often the clone was seen (once, few, many), or a class if it is expanded.

V gene	clone size	J gene	D gene	CDR3 DNA	CDR3 protein
TRBV9	many	TRBJ2-5	-	TGTGCCAGCAGCGTAGGAGGTAGTTCGGAGCTAGAGACCCAGTACTTC	CASSVGGSSELETQYF
TRBV12-3/TRBV12-4	few	TRBJ2-2	-	TGTGCCAGCAGTTTGTTGGCGACCGGGGAGCTGTTTTTT	CASSLLATGELFF
TRBV5-6	many	TRBJ1-3	-	TGTGCCAGCAGCTCCCCTTGGGGGGGAAACACCATATATTTT	CASSSPWGGNTIYF
TRBV7-9	many	TRBJ2-5	TRBD2	TGTGCCAGCAGCGATAGCGGGAGTTGGGAGACCCAGTACTTC	CASSDSGSWETQYF
TRBV4-2	many	TRBJ2-3	-	TGTGCCAGCAGCCCGAGGGTACCAGATACGCAGTATTTT	CASSPRVPDTQYF
TRBV7-6	few	TRBJ2-1	-	TGTGCCAGCAGCTTACCCCAGGAATACAATGAGCAGTTCTTC	CASSLPQEYNEQFF
TRBV12-3/TRBV12-4	many	TRBJ2-2	TRBD2	TGTGCCAGCAGGCGGGGGGAAGGGCAATTGGACACCGGGGAGCTGTTTTTT	CASRRGEGQLDTGELFF
TRBV7-2	-	TRBJ2-5	-	TGTGCCAGCAGCTTTGCAGGATTAGAGACCCAGTACTTC	CASSFAGLETQYF
TRBV29-1	many	TRBJ2-3	TRBD1	TGCAGCGTCGCACCGGGACAGCTCCCAGATACGCAGTATTTT	CSVAPGQLPDTQYF
TRBV15	many	TRBJ1-4	TRBD1	TGTGCCACCAGCAGAGAAGGAGTTCGACAGGGAGGTGAAAAACTGTTTTTT	CATSREGVRQGGEKLFF
TRBV20-1	many	TRBJ2-7	TRBD2	TGCAGTGCTAACCCGGCACCGACTAGCGCAACCTACGAGCAGTACTTC	CSANPAPTSATYEQYF
TRBV4-2	many	TRBJ2-1	-	TGTGCCAGCAGCCAGGCGGGGATAGTACGCAATGAGCAGTTCTTC	CASSQAGIVRNEQFF
TRBV5-6	many	TRBJ1-1	-	TGTGCCAGCAGCTTGGTGGCGGGTTGGGGCACTGAAGCTTTCTTT	CASSLVAGWGTEAFF
TRBV19	few	TRBJ2-5	-	TGTGCCAGTAGTCGCAGCATACAAGAGACCCAGTACTTC	CASSRSIQETQYF
TRBV12-3/TRBV12-4	many	TRBJ2-7	TRBD1	TGTGCCAGCAGTTGGACAGGCGCCTACGAGCAGTACTTC	CASSWTGAYEQYF
TRBV6-1	-	TRBJ1-1	-	TGTGCCAGCAGCTCGATCGGTACGTACACTGAAGCTTTCTTT	CASSSIGTYTEAFF
TRBV29-1	-	TRBJ2-3	-	TGCAGCGTTGGGAGGGGGATCACAGATACGCAGTATTTT	CSVGRGITDTQYF
TRBV7-2	many	TRBJ1-1	-	TGTGCCAGCAGCTTAAGATTGACGGGCTCTGAAGCTTTCTTT	CASSLRLTGSEAFF
TRBV19	many	TRBJ2-1	-	TGTGCCAGTTCCCTCGGAGGGGGACAGAACTCCTACAATGAGCAGTTCTTC	CASSLGGGQNSYNEQFF
TRBV9	many	TRBJ2-3	TRBD2	TGTGCCAGCACCATTTCTAGCGGAAGCACAGATACGCAGTATTTT	CASTISSGSTDTQYF
TRBV12-3/TRBV12-4	many	TRBJ2-1	TRBD2	TGTGCCAGCAGTTTAGGGGCTAGCGGACCGCTGGCTGAGCAGTTCTTC	CASSLGASGPLAEQFF
TRBV11-2	-	TRBJ1-4	TRBD1	TGTGCCAGCAGCGCGGACAGGGGGACAAACGAAAAACTGTTTTTT	CASSADRGTNEKLFF
TRBV5-4	many	TRBJ2-3	-	TGTGCCAGCGGACTATACACAGATACGCAGTATTTT	CASGLYTDTQYF
TRBV5-5	many	TRBJ2-7	TRBD1	TGTGCCAGCAGCATTACCGGGACAGCAACGTACGAGCAGTACTTC	CASSITGTATYEQYF
TRBV7-5	many	TRBJ2-2	-	-	CISVPEDVPRESHSGELFF
TRBV20-1	many	TRBJ2-7	TRBD2	TGCAGTGCTCCTGCCGCTGATAGCGGGAGGCACTACGAGCAGTACTTC	CSAPAADSGRHYEQYF
TRBV12-3/TRBV12-4	few	TRBJ2-1	-	TGTGCCAGCGGCCACCGGGACTGGGTAAATGAGCAGTTCTTC	CASGHRDWVNEQFF
TRBV7-2	-	TRBJ2-7	TRBD1	TGTGCCAGCAGCTTGCGACAGGGACACTACGAGCAGTACTTC	CASSLRQGHYEQYF
TRBV18	many	TRBJ2-2	TRBD1	TGTGCCAGCTCACCAGGACAGGGGAGCACCGGGGAGCTGTTTTTT	CASSPGQGSTGELFF
TRBV4-1	-	TRBJ2-3	TRBD1	TGCGCCAGCAGCTCGGACAGGGACACAGGTACGCAGTATTTT	CASSSDRDTGTQYF
TRBV11-2	few	TRBJ2-1	TRBD2	TGTGCCAGCAGCTTAGAAGCGGGGTGGCGGGAGACCTCCTACAATGAGCAGTTCTTC	CASSLEAGWRETSYNEQFF
TRBV6-2/TRBV6-3	many	TRBJ2-3	-	TGTGCCAGCAGTTACTCCCGGACAGCGAGCACAGATACGCAGTATTTT	CASSYSRTASTDTQYF
TRBV7-2	many	TRBJ1-2	-	TGTGCCAGCAGCTTATCTTCCGGTGGCTACACCTTC	CASSLSSGGYTF
TRBV12-3/TRBV12-4	-	TRBJ1-3	-	TGTGCCAGCAGTCATGGGGGCTCTGGAAACACCATATATTTT	CASSHGGSGNTIYF
TRBV10-3	few	TRBJ2-2	TRBD1	TGTGCCATCAGCGGGACAGCGAACACCGGGGAGCTGTTTTTT	CAISGTANTGELFF
TRBV20-1	many	TRBJ2-1	-	TGCAGTGCTAGGGGGACTTGGGATGAGCAGTTCTTC	CSARGTWDEQFF
TRBV4-2	few	TRBJ2-1	TRBD2	TGTGCCAGCAGCCAACCTCTAGCGGGAGATCTTTACAATGAGCAGTTCTTC	CASSQPLAGDLYNEQFF
TRBV7-6	-	TRBJ2-2	-	TGTGCCAGCAGCTTAGTTACAAGGACGGGCACCGGGGAGCTGTTTTTT	CASSLVTRTGTGELFF
TRBV7-9	many	TRBJ2-2	-	TGTGCCAGCAGCCTGACGAAGCCGAACACCGGGGAGCTGTTTTTT	CASSLTKPNTGELFF
TRBV12-3/TRBV12-4	many	TRBJ2-1	-	TGTGCCAGCAGTCCTAGGGGGTGGACATACAATGAGCAGTTCTTC	CASSPRGWTYNEQFF
TRBV4-3	-	TRBJ1-4	-	TGCGCCAGCAGCCAAGATAGGACGGCTAATGAAAAACTGTTTTTT	CASSQDRTANEKLFF
TRBV4-3	-	TRBJ2-2	TRBD1	TGCGCCAGCAGCACCCAGGGGGTCACCGGGGAGCTGTTTTTT	CASSTQGVTGELFF
TRBV6-6	many	TRBJ2-3	-	TGTGCCAGCAGTTACTCGAAGATAGATACGCAGTATTTT	CASSYSKIDTQYF
TRBV5-1	many	TRBJ1-5	-	TGCGCCAGCAGCTTCGAATGGGGCAATCAGCCCCAGCATTTT	CASSFEWGNQPQHF
TRBV20-1	many	TRBJ2-1	TRBD2	TGCAGTGCTAGAGATCGGGGGGATAATGAGCAGTTCTTC	CSARDRGDNEQFF
TRBV18	many	TRBJ2-2	TRBD2	TGTGCCAGCTCACTCGAGCGGGGGCGGAACACCGGGGAGCTGTTTTTT	CASSLERGRNTGELFF